Described below is a single TCR beta chain sequence and its context. What it binds is not known. The record originates from a study of OX40 agonist ivuxolimab in advanced cancers. Study in general: Enrollees could have had prior anti-PD-1, anti-PD-L1 or anti-CTLA-4 therapy, which around 43% had received. Study findings and constraints: CD4+ and CD8+ blood T cells expanded clonally by week 6 at 0.1 to 3.0 mg/kg.

Only in-frame clones appear in the TCRdb table, and some are missing; sequencing was by immunoSEQ multiplex PCR. The repertoire holds 40,000 or so clones, with around 80% as singletons. Germline V gene data show CDR1 as SGDLS and CDR2 as YYNGEE. Trimming shortened V by 5 bases and J by 3 bases, and 16 bases separated the two germline ends. This CDR3 has 15 amino acids. The sequencing here drew on CD4+ or CD8+ T cells sorted from blood, taken in a trial of the OX40 agonist ivuxolimab. The clonotype comes from an adult with an advanced solid tumor such as melanoma, head and neck, liver or kidney cancer. This chain joins TRBV9 and TRBJ2-3; D is unclear. The CDR3 coding sequence is TGTGCCAGCAGTGAAACTCCCTCCGATACAGATACGCAGTATTTT. Amino acid sequence: CASSETPSDTDTQYF.